These 29 T cell receptor beta chains were sequenced from one sample in a study of TET2 disruption in CD19-targeted CAR T cells. Some clones are missing from TCRdb's copy, which holds only in-frame ones; the method was immunoSEQ multiplex PCR. The sample has about 30,000 clones, and its top ten clones hold 1.9%. This sample's treatment: autologous CTL019 cells: CD19 CAR with 4-1BB and CD3 zeta domains. The antigens these receptors bind are not known. Sequenced here: CD8- CAR+ T cells sorted from cultured blood T cells, sampled for CD19 CAR T cell therapy. Noted subset: CD8-negative CAR-positive T cells from the infusion product. The origin of the receptors is a man aged 65-85 years with chronic lymphocytic leukemia.

Comment on this clone: With the read ending 3 residues before the CDR3 end, the germline J gene is used to fill in that end. J is TRBJ2-4 and V is TRBV5-1; maybe TRBD1 (6 bases). In germline, CDR1 is SGHRS, CDR2 YFSETQ. The CDR3 has 14 amino acids. CDR3 bases read: TGCGCCAGCAGCTCAGGACAGATCCAAGAGACT. It encodes CASSSGQIQET. The complete CDR3 sequence is CASSSGQIQETQYF.

About this clone: Read sequence stops 3 residues before the CDR3 end, and the germline J gene provides the missing end. The genes are TRBV7-2 and TRBJ1-1; D gene uncertain. V was pared by 1 base and J by 4 bases, with 7 bases between. The CDR3 has 13 amino acids. Germline values: CDR1 SGHTA, CDR2 FQGNSA. CDR3 bases read: TGTGCCAGCAGCTTAGGGAAGGGCACTGAA. This gives the protein CASSLGKGTE. The entire CDR3 is CASSLGKGTEAFF.

Details on this clone: The missing CDR3 end, 3 residues past where the read stops, is filled in from the germline J gene. The chain recombines TRBV2 with TRBJ2-4; TRBD1 matches at 12 bases. Germline lookup yields CDR1 SNHLY and CDR2 FYNNEI. This CDR3 comprises 16 residues. The CDR3 here is CASGGRDRGLHYGQYF. CDR3 DNA, as far as it was read: TGTGCCAGCGGCGGCCGGGACAGGGGGCTTCACTATGGT. Based on the CDR3 plus reference TRBV2 and TRBJ2-4, the full variable domain is EPEVTQTPSHQVTQMGQEVILRCVPISNHLYFYWYRQILGQKVEFLVSFYNNEISEKSEIFDDQFSVERPDGSNFTLKIRSTKLEDSAMYFCASGGRDRGLHYGQYFGAGTRLSVL.

About this clone: The read falls 3 residues short of the CDR3 end, and the missing part is taken from the germline J gene. The chain is built from TRBV19 and TRBJ2-4; tentative D call: TRBD2 (5 bases). This CDR3 is 14 amino acids long. Germline CDR1 LNHDA, CDR2 SQIVND (reference sequence). The sequenced CDR3 bases are TGTGCCAGTAGTATAGATCAGCGGACGTATGGT. It encodes CASSIDQRTYG. The complete CDR3 protein is CASSIDQRTYGQYF.

A note on this clone: Other DNA sequences in this sample translate to the same CDR3. CDR3: CASSQRAGGYYGYTF. The part of the CDR3 DNA that was read is TGTGCCAGCAGCCAACGTGCAGGGGGCTACTATGGC. The chain is built from TRBV7-2 and TRBJ1-2; TRBD1 matches 8 bases. The read comes to an end 3 residues before the CDR3 does, leaving the germline J gene to fill in the end. Germline V lookup: CDR1 SGHTA, CDR2 FQGNSA. The CDR3 length is 15 residues. Trimming at V came to 5 bases and at J to 3 bases, leaving 8 bases not matched to a gene.

Turning to this clone: The read stops 3 residues short of the end of the CDR3; the missing end is completed from the germline J gene. The chain couples TRBV5-4 to TRBJ2-5; 8 nucleotides align to TRBD1. V was clipped by 5 bases and J by 5 bases; unmatched bases: 11. The germline gives CDR1 SGHNT, CDR2 YYREEE (reference sequence). This CDR3 spans 15 amino acids. The part of the CDR3 DNA that was read is TGTGCCAGCAGTCCGACCCAGGGGGCGTATGAGACC. Its translation: CASSPTQGAYET. The entire CDR3 sequence reads CASSPTQGAYETQYF.

About this clone: The missing CDR3 end, 3 residues past where the read stops, is filled in from the germline J gene. The gene calls are TRBV5-1 and TRBJ1-1, with a tentative D call TRBD1 (5 bases). Trimming took off 4 bases at V and 2 bases at J, with 15 bases between the two ends. This CDR3 comprises 15 residues. CDR1 is SGHRS, CDR2 YFSETQ, per germline. CDR3 sequence: CASSAGGGYNTEAFF. CDR3 DNA, as far as it was read: TGCGCCAGCAGCGCTGGGGGGGGGTACAACACTGAA.

On this clone: The CDR3 is cut off 3 residues early in the read; its end comes from the germline J gene. This rearrangement joins TRBV3-1 (or the pseudogene TRBV3-2) to TRBJ1-4; 8 bases map to TRBD1. Germline CDR1 reads LGHDT; CDR2 reads YNNKEL (reference sequence). The length of the CDR3 is 15 residues. J was trimmed by 8 bases and V by 7 bases; bases with no gene match: 12. Here the CDR3 reads CASTQGAGFGEKLFF. The sequenced part of the CDR3 DNA is TGTGCCAGCACTCAGGGGGCAGGGTTCGGGGAAAAA.

A word on this clone: The CDR3 end lies 3 residues beyond the end of the read and is filled in from the germline J gene. The chain has TRBV5-1 and TRBJ2-3; D unresolved. Germline V gene data show CDR1 as SGHRS and CDR2 as YFSETQ. There are 14 residues in the CDR3. V was cut by 0 bases and J by 0 bases, with 5 bases left in between. CDR3 protein: CASSLAQSTDTQYF. The CDR3 DNA, read in part, is TGCGCCAGCAGCTTGGCCCAGAGCACAGATACG. Combining the CDR3 with reference TRBV5-1 and TRBJ2-3 gives the whole variable domain KAGVTQTPRYLIKTRGQQVTLSCSPISGHRSVSWYQQTPGQGLQFLFEYFSETQRNKGNFPGRFSGRQFSNSRSEMNVSTLELGDSALYLCASSLAQSTDTQYFGPGTRLTVL.

On this clone: The read comes to an end 3 residues before the CDR3 does, leaving the germline J gene to fill in the end. The V call is TRBV19, the J call TRBJ2-1; no definite D call. Germline CDR1 and CDR2: LNHDA and SQIVND (reference sequence). The CDR3 has 11 residues. Trimming left V 3 bases short and J 6 bases short, with 3 bases between. The covered CDR3 bases are TGTGCCAGTAGTATCTTCAATGAG. Protein: CASSIFNE. In full, the CDR3 reads CASSIFNEQFF.

The covered CDR3 bases are TGTGCCAGTAGTATCGGGCAGGGGGTGACTGAA. It encodes CASSIGQGVTE. In full, the CDR3 reads CASSIGQGVTEAFF. The V and J genes are TRBV19 and TRBJ1-1, with 7 nucleotides matching TRBD1. Coverage ceases 3 residues before the CDR3 finishes, and the germline J gene fills in the end. The germline gives CDR1 LNHDA, CDR2 SQIVND (reference sequence). This CDR3 has 14 amino acids. V dropped 3 bases and J dropped 5; count of bases not matched to a gene: 6.

Turning to this clone: The DNA ends 3 residues before the CDR3 does, and the rest of the CDR3 is filled in from the germline J gene. This chain uses TRBV7-6 with TRBJ2-5, with D tentatively TRBD1 or TRBD2 (5 bases each). V gave up 5 bases and J gave up 5 bases, with 15 bases separating them. CDR1 and CDR2 from the germline V gene are SGHVS and FNYEAQ. The CDR3 consists of 14 residues. The sequenced CDR3 bases are TGTGCCAGCAGCCCCCAGAGGGGTCGGGAGACC. It encodes CASSPQRGRET. The full CDR3 protein reads CASSPQRGRETQYF.

The part of the CDR3 DNA that was read is TGCGCCAGCACCGGACAGAGGTACCAAGAGACT. It yields the protein CASTGQRYQET. The entire CDR3 sequence reads CASTGQRYQETQYF. V and J are TRBV5-1 and TRBJ2-4; TRBD1 might be the D (6 bases). The read falls 3 residues short of the CDR3 end, and the missing part is taken from the germline J gene. Germline V gives CDR1 SGHRS, CDR2 YFSETQ. This CDR3 comprises 14 residues.

About this clone: The DNA ends 3 residues before the CDR3 does, and the rest of the CDR3 is filled in from the germline J gene. The chain links TRBV5-1 to TRBJ2-5, with 7 bases that match TRBD1. Germline CDR1 reads SGHRS; CDR2 reads YFSETQ. J lost 5 bases, V lost 1 base, and 8 bases had no gene match. The CDR3 has 15 residues. The sequenced part of the CDR3 DNA is TGCGCCAGCAGCTTGACCCAGACAGGGACGGAGACC. Translated, it gives CASSLTQTGTET. The complete CDR3 sequence is CASSLTQTGTETQYF.

Details on this clone: The read halts 3 residues ahead of the CDR3 end, with the missing end drawn from the germline J gene. The V call is TRBV5-1, the J call TRBJ2-7; 8 bases are shared with TRBD2. Losses at the gene ends were 2 bases for V and 0 bases for J; bases not matched to a gene: 7. CDR1 and CDR2 (germline): SGHRS, YFSETQ. The length of the CDR3 is 16 residues. CDR3 loop: CASSLISGGNSYEQYF. The CDR3 DNA, read in part, is TGCGCCAGCAGCTTAATCAGCGGGGGAAACTCCTACGAG. Filled out from reference TRBV5-1 and TRBJ2-7, the complete variable domain reads KAGVTQTPRYLIKTRGQQVTLSCSPISGHRSVSWYQQTPGQGLQFLFEYFSETQRNKGNFPGRFSGRQFSNSRSEMNVSTLELGDSALYLCASSLISGGNSYEQYFGPGTRLTVT.

On this clone itself: The CDR3 end falls 3 residues outside the read, so it is completed with the germline J gene. The chain carries TRBV2 and TRBJ2-5, with TRBD1 matching 7 bases. This CDR3 is 15 amino acids long. Trimming removed 7 bases from V and 4 bases from J; junction bases left unmatched: 12. Germline V gives CDR1 SNHLY, CDR2 FYNNEI. The CDR3 is CASNPLTGDGETQYF. Incomplete CDR3 DNA: TGTGCCAGCAACCCCCTAACAGGGGACGGAGAGACC.

Concerning this clone itself: The DNA ends 3 residues before the CDR3 does, and the rest of the CDR3 is filled in from the germline J gene. This chain joins TRBV2 and TRBJ1-3; D gene ambiguous. The germline gives CDR1 SNHLY, CDR2 FYNNEI. The V gene lost 6 bases and the J gene lost 5 bases, with 11 bases spanning the gap. This CDR3 region has 13 residues. CDR3 residues: CASSLLMRNTIYF. The DNA read from the CDR3 is TGTGCCAGCAGCCTCCTAATGAGAAACACC.

Note on this clone: From the germline J gene comes the end of the CDR3, since the read stops 3 residues before it. The chain uses TRBV19 and TRBJ1-2; 9 positions match TRBD1. The CDR3 length is 17 residues. From germline, CDR1 is LNHDA and CDR2 SQIVND (reference sequence). The CDR3 region is CASSPGQGFDVPYDYTF. The CDR3 bases that were read are TGTGCCAGTAGTCCGGGACAGGGTTTCGACGTCCCCTACGAC.

Remarks on this clone: The read terminates 3 residues ahead of where the CDR3 ends, so the germline J gene completes it. This chain connects TRBV28 to TRBJ2-4, with 7 positions matching TRBD2. CDR1 and CDR2 (germline): MDHEN, SYDVKM. This CDR3 has 14 residues. Partial CDR3 DNA: TGTGCCAGCAGTCCTACCTCGGGGGGTAAGGCT. Translated: CASSPTSGGKA. The full-length CDR3 reads as CASSPTSGGKAQYF. The full variable domain, with the rest looked up from reference TRBV28 and TRBJ2-4, is DVKVTQSSRYLVKRTGEKVFLECVQDMDHENMFWYRQDPGLGLRLIYFSYDVKMKEKGDIPEGYSVSREKKERFSLILESASTNQTSMYLCASSPTSGGKAQYFGAGTRLSVL.

A note on this clone: Sequencing ends 3 residues short of the CDR3 end; the germline J gene provides the rest. The chain carries TRBV29-1 and TRBJ1-2, with unresolved D. This CDR3 is built from 11 residues. CDR1 and CDR2 from the germline V gene are SQVTM and ANQGSEA. The chain's CDR3 is CSVGGSETYTF. CDR3 DNA, as far as it was read: TGCAGCGTTGGCGGGAGTGAGACC.

Points on this clone: The read finishes 3 residues shy of the CDR3 end, and the germline J gene is used to complete it. This chain connects TRBV29-1 to TRBJ1-1; 8 bases fit TRBD1. The CDR3 runs to 11 residues. Trimming cost V 7 bases and J 5 bases; bases outside gene matches: 3. The germline V gene encodes CDR1 SQVTM and CDR2 ANQGSEA. The CDR3 loop is CSAHRGTEAFF. The sequenced part of the CDR3 DNA is TGCAGCGCCCACAGGGGGACTGAA. Full variable domain (outside the CDR3, taken from reference TRBV29-1 and TRBJ1-1): SAVISQKPSRDICQRGTSLTIQCQVDSQVTMMFWYRQQPGQSLTLIATANQGSEATYESGFVIDKFPISRPNLTFSTLTVSNMSPEDSSIYLCSAHRGTEAFFGQGTRLTVV.

Concerning this clone: The read gets to within 3 residues of the CDR3 end, and the germline J gene fills in the rest. This same CDR3 is encoded by further DNA sequences in the sample. V usage is TRBV18 and J usage is TRBJ1-3; 7 bases agree with TRBD1. V gave up 3 bases and J gave up 4 bases; unmatched junction bases: 6. The CDR3 is made up of 15 amino acids. Germline CDR1 is KGHSH and CDR2 is LQKENI. The part of the CDR3 DNA that was read is TGTGCCAGCTCACCGCTGACAGGGTGGGGAAACACC. It yields the protein CASSPLTGWGNT. In full, the CDR3 is CASSPLTGWGNTIYF.

To note about this clone: The CDR3 extends 3 residues past the end of the read, so its final part is completed from the germline J gene. The chain links TRBV7-2 to TRBJ1-2; perhaps TRBD1 as D (6 bases). Germline V lookup: CDR1 SGHTA, CDR2 FQGNSA. This CDR3 region has 13 residues. The part of the CDR3 DNA that was read is TGTGCCAGCAGCGAACAGGGTTGGAATGAC. This encodes CASSEQGWND. In full, the CDR3 reads CASSEQGWNDYTF.

For this clone: From the germline J gene comes the end of the CDR3, since the read stops 3 residues before it. This chain connects TRBV20-1 to TRBJ2-7, with 11 bases that match TRBD1. After removal of 3 bases from V and 4 bases from J, the junction contained 2 bases not matched to a gene. The CDR3 contains 13 residues. Germline CDR1 DFQATT, CDR2 SNEGSKA (reference sequence). The CDR3 sequence: CSASRDRGYEQYF. The sequenced CDR3 bases are TGCAGTGCTAGTAGGGACAGGGGGTACGAG.

As concerns this clone: The read ends 3 residues early relative to the CDR3; the germline J gene fills the gap. The V and J genes are TRBV10-3 and TRBJ1-5, with 8 bases lining up with TRBD1. Trimming removed 6 bases from V and 1 base from J; junction bases left unmatched: 8. The length of the CDR3 is 16 residues. In germline, CDR1 is ENHRY, CDR2 SYGVKD. CDR3 region: CAIRAGGLMSNQPQHF. The CDR3 DNA, read in part, is TGTGCCATCAGGGCAGGGGGCTTAATGAGCAATCAGCCC.

With regard to this clone: The CDR3 end is not reached by the read, which stops 3 residues before it; the germline J gene fills it in. V is TRBV20-1 and J is TRBJ2-5; D possibly corresponds to TRBD1 (6 bases). This CDR3 has 14 amino acids. V dropped 1 base and J dropped 1 base, with 10 bases sitting between them. CDR1 DFQATT and CDR2 SNEGSKA come from the germline V gene (reference sequence). CDR3 bases read: TGCAGTGCTAGAGTGAACAGGGTCCAAGAGACC. Translating it yields CSARVNRVQET. The full CDR3 sequence reads CSARVNRVQETQYF.

Turning to this clone: The read is 3 residues too short to cover the CDR3 end, so that end is filled in from the germline J gene. The genes are TRBV6-2 or TRBV6-3 and TRBJ2-1, with D possibly matching TRBD1 (6 bases). Germline loops: CDR1 MNHEY, CDR2 SVGEGT. CDR3 size: 12 residues. The V end was cut by 8 bases, the J end by 4 bases, with 9 bases between. The CDR3 reads CASRDTYNEQFF. The DNA read from the CDR3 is TGTGCCAGCCGGGACACATACAATGAG.

A remark on this clone: The CDR3 end lies 3 residues beyond the end of the read and is filled in from the germline J gene. This chain uses TRBV7-9 with TRBJ1-1; unclear D gene. Germline V gene sequence: CDR1 SEHNR, CDR2 FQNEAQ (reference sequence). The CDR3 loop spans 15 amino acids. The CDR3: CASRHAWTGINEAFF. The CDR3 DNA, read in part, is TGTGCCAGCAGACATGCGTGGACGGGGATCAATGAG. Using reference TRBV7-9 and TRBJ1-1 for the parts outside the CDR3, the full variable domain is DTGVSQNPRHKITKRGQNVTFRCDPISEHNRLYWYRQTLGQGPEFLTYFQNEAQLEKSRLLSDRFSAERPKGSFSTLEIQRTEQGDSAMYLCASRHAWTGINEAFFGQGTRLTVV.

Details on this clone: The observed sequence ends 3 residues before the CDR3 terminus, with the missing tail filled in from the germline J gene. This chain links TRBV19 with TRBJ2-3; D might be TRBD1 (5 bases). The germline V gene has CDR1 LNHDA and CDR2 SQIVND (reference sequence). The CDR3 runs 13 residues. Trimming cost V 7 bases and J 5 bases, with 13 bases left between them. Incomplete CDR3 DNA: TGTGCCAGTAAGGGGATAGGGGTAGATACG. Residues: CASKGIGVDT. The full CDR3 protein is CASKGIGVDTQYF.